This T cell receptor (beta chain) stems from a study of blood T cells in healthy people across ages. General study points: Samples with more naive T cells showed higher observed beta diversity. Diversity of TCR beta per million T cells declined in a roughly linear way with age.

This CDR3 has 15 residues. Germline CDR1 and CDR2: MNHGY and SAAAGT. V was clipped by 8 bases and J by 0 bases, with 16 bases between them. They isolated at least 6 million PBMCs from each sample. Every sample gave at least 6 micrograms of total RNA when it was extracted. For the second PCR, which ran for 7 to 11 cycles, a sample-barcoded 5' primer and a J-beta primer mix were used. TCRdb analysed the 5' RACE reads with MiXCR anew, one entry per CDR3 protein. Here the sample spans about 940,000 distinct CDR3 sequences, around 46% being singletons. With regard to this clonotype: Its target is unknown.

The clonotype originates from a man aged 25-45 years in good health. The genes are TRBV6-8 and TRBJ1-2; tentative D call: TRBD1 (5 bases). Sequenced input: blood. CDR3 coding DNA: TGTGCCAGCCCAACTCAAAGGGGAGCTAACTATGGCTACACCTTC. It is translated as CASPTQRGANYGYTF.